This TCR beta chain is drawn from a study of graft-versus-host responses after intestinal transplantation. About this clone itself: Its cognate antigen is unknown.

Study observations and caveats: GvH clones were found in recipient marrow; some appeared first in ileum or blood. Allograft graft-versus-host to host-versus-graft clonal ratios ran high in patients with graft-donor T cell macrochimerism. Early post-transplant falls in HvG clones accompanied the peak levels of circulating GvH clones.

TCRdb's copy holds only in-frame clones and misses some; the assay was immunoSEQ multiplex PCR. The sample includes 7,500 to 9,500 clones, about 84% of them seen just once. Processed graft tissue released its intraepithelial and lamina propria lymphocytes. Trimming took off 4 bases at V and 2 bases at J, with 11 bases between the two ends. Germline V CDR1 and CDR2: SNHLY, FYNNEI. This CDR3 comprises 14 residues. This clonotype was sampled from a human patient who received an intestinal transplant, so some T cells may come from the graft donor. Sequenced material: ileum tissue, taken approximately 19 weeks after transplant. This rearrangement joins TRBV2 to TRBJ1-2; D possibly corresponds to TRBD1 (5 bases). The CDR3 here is CASSGPQENYGYTF. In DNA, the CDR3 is TGTGCCAGCAGTGGACCACAGGAGAACTATGGCTACACCTTC.